A selection of T cell receptor beta chains follows, all from one sample in a study of regulatory T cells in long-lasting Graves disease. TCRdb re-called the multiplex PCR reads with MiXCR, one entry per CDR3 protein. The table includes fewer than 400,000 distinct CDR3 sequences, roughly 20% detected once. The sample in question was peripheral blood mononuclear cells (PBMCs), obtained when the disease was refractory, from a patient treated with antithyroid drugs. These receptor sequences come from a female donor with Graves disease. CDR3s include the opening cysteine and the closing phenylalanine or tryptophan. Fields, in order: V gene, clone size, J gene, D gene, CDR3 protein, CDR3 DNA. A D gene is named only where the DNA matches it firmly. Clone size is given for some rows only: seen once, a few or many times, or a class if the clone is expanded.

V: TRBV7-2; size: few; J: TRBJ2-7; D: -; CDR3: CASSMGLRGEQYF; DNA: TGTGCCAGCAGCATGGGGCTCCGGGGCGAGCAGTACTTC
V: TRBV20-1; size: few; J: TRBJ2-7; D: -; CDR3: CSARLPAVYEQYF; DNA: TGCAGTGCAAGACTACCAGCGGTCTACGAGCAGTACTTC
V: TRBV20-1; size: few; J: TRBJ2-2; D: TRBD2; CDR3: CSASRGGLAGVGTGELFF; DNA: TGCAGTGCTAGTAGGGGTGGCCTAGCGGGAGTAGGTACCGGGGAGCTGTTTTTT
V: TRBV5-1; size: few; J: TRBJ1-2; D: -; CDR3: CASSLGTASNYGYTF; DNA: TGCGCCAGCAGCTTGGGGACAGCCTCTAACTATGGCTACACCTTC
V: TRBV4-3; size: few; J: TRBJ2-7; D: -; CDR3: CASSQEVTGQTYEQYF; DNA: TGTGCCAGCAGCCAAGAGGTAACAGGGCAAACCTACGAGCAGTACTTC
V: TRBV5-5; size: many; J: TRBJ2-7; D: -; CDR3: CASSSEGHYEQYF; DNA: TGTGCCAGCAGCTCGGAGGGCCACTACGAGCAGTACTTC
V: TRBV12-3/TRBV12-4; size: many; J: TRBJ1-4; D: -; CDR3: CASSLGGSTNEKLFF; DNA: TGTGCCAGCAGTTTAGGAGGGTCAACTAATGAAAAACTGTTTTTT
V: TRBV27; size: few; J: TRBJ1-1; D: TRBD1; CDR3: CASSFGDSRNTEAFF; DNA: TGTGCCAGCAGTTTTGGGGACAGCAGAAACACTGAAGCTTTCTTT
V: TRBV2; size: -; J: TRBJ2-3; D: TRBD2; CDR3: CASSSGRARTDTQYF; DNA: TGTGCCAGCAGTAGCGGGAGGGCAAGGACAGATACGCAGTATTTT
V: TRBV19; size: few; J: TRBJ2-7; D: -; CDR3: CASSPFGGYEQYF; DNA: TGTGCCAGTAGTCCATTTGGGGGCTACGAGCAGTACTTC
V: TRBV27; size: many; J: TRBJ1-6; D: -; CDR3: CASSPLGRVESPLHF; DNA: TGTGCCAGCAGCCCACTGGGCAGGGTTGAGTCACCCCTCCACTTT
V: TRBV2; size: many; J: TRBJ2-7; D: TRBD2; CDR3: CASNGGGSGSYEQYF; DNA: TGTGCCAGCAACGGAGGGGGTAGCGGGAGCTACGAGCAGTACTTC
V: TRBV7-8; size: -; J: TRBJ2-7; D: TRBD1; CDR3: CASSPDRVGNEQYF; DNA: TGTGCCAGCAGTCCCGACAGGGTAGGGAACGAGCAGTACTTC
V: TRBV3-1; size: few; J: TRBJ2-6; D: -; CDR3: CAVQGSGANVLTF; DNA: TGTGCCGTGCAGGGATCCGGGGCCAACGTCCTGACTTTC
V: TRBV7-2; size: many; J: TRBJ1-2; D: -; CDR3: CASTAGQDYGYTF; DNA: TGTGCCAGCACCGCGGGACAAGACTATGGCTACACCTTC
V: TRBV28; size: many; J: TRBJ2-5; D: TRBD2; CDR3: CASRVSGIQETQYF; DNA: TGTGCCAGCAGGGTTAGCGGGATACAAGAGACCCAGTACTTC
V: TRBV29-1; size: -; J: TRBJ2-7; D: -; CDR3: CSVEDRQSSSSYEQYF; DNA: TGCAGCGTTGAAGATAGACAGAGCTCTAGCTCCTACGAGCAGTACTTC
V: TRBV20-1; size: -; J: TRBJ1-5; D: -; CDR3: CSARERGIYSNQPQHF; DNA: TGCAGTGCTAGAGAAAGGGGTATCTATAGCAATCAGCCCCAGCATTTT
V: TRBV12-3/TRBV12-4; size: few; J: TRBJ1-5; D: -; CDR3: CASSLGGGPQPQHF; DNA: TGTGCCAGCAGTTTAGGTGGGGGACCCCAGCCCCAGCATTTT
V: TRBV11-3; size: -; J: TRBJ2-5; D: TRBD2; CDR3: CASSLGKAGVKETQYF; DNA: TGTGCCAGCAGCTTGGGGAAGGCGGGAGTGAAAGAGACCCAGTACTTC
V: TRBV5-1; size: -; J: TRBJ2-1; D: -; CDR3: CASSLDGSRNEQFF; DNA: TGCGCCAGCAGCTTGGACGGGAGTCGCAATGAGCAGTTCTTC
V: TRBV2; size: -; J: TRBJ2-5; D: -; CDR3: CASSEAITGIYQETQYF; DNA: TGTGCCAGCAGTGAAGCGATAACAGGGATCTACCAAGAGACCCAGTACTTC